This TCR beta chain was captured by sequencing in a study of cytomegalovirus exposure and HLA in healthy donors. This clone was seen a single time. Using immunoSEQ multiplex PCR, the repertoire was profiled, and TCRdb retains in-frame clones only, with some absent. The data show about 150,000 clones, about 89% seen once. The sequenced sample was PBMCs. The receptor's source is a woman aged 18-29 years in good health and CMV-seropositive.

The DNA of the CDR3 is TGTGCCAGCAGACAACAGGGGACAGGGGGAGAGACCCAGTACTTC. Its protein product is CASRQQGTGGETQYF. The chain couples TRBV28 to TRBJ2-5; 11 positions match TRBD1. The ends lost 6 bases at V and 4 bases at J; junction bases unmatched: 7. CDR1 and CDR2 from the germline V gene are MDHEN and SYDVKM. The CDR3 loop spans 15 amino acids. Combining the CDR3 with reference TRBV28 and TRBJ2-5 gives the whole variable domain DVKVTQSSRYLVKRTGEKVFLECVQDMDHENMFWYRQDPGLGLRLIYFSYDVKMKEKGDIPEGYSVSREKKERFSLILESASTNQTSMYLCASRQQGTGGETQYFGPGTRLLVL.